The sequence of this T cell receptor beta chain was determined in a study of T cell responses to AZD1222 COVID-19 vaccine. Study-level findings and limits: No day 14 peak samples; only post-peak repertoires were characterized. Spike-specific TCRs gained breadth and depth after people received two AZD1222 doses. The donors showed a predominance of white British ancestry and of females, with possible underestimation of clonal diversity.

About this clone itself: Its specificity is not known.

The CDR3 is 16 amino acids. Germline V lookup: CDR1 LGHNA, CDR2 YSLEER. V lost 4 bases and J lost 6; bases outside the gene matches: 8. Libraries were prepared by immunoSEQ multiplex PCR; TCRdb keeps only in-frame clonotypes and omits some of them. In the table there are about 150,000 clones, about nine tenths of which are singletons. This sequence was found in an adult who had recovered from COVID-19. V gene TRBV4-3 combines with J gene TRBJ2-1, with TRBD1 matching 11 bases. The sample in question was peripheral blood, obtained after recovery from COVID-19. Written as DNA, the CDR3 is TGCGCCAGCAGCCGGGCGGACAGGGGGCTTAGCAATGAGCAGTTCTTC. As protein: CASSRADRGLSNEQFF.